Following are 29 T cell receptor beta chains from one sample sequenced in a study. TCRdb redid the calling of the RT-PCR reads with MiXCR, one entry per CDR3 protein. The table includes about 680,000 distinct CDR3 sequences, 12% to 15% detected once. Sequencing used memory CD4+ T cells from blood. The receptor set was obtained from a female donor in good health, serving as a healthy control.

The sample holds many counts of this clonotype. This chain links TRBV5-5 with TRBJ2-7; no clear D gene. The V end lost 4 bases, the J end lost 1 base, and 12 bases lay between the germline ends. This CDR3 is built from 14 residues. Germline values: CDR1 SGHKS, CDR2 YYEKEE (reference sequence). The CDR3, as DNA: TGTGCCAGCAGCCCGTCGGTCGGGTCCTACGAGCAGTACTTC. Its protein is CASSPSVGSYEQYF.

The chain carries TRBV5-1 and TRBJ2-1; 7 bases are shared with TRBD2. CDR3 length equals 13 residues. After removal of 4 bases from V and 8 bases from J, the junction contained 6 bases not matched to a gene. From germline, CDR1 is SGHRS and CDR2 YFSETQ. This chain's CDR3 is CASSPTSSDEQFF. The CDR3 coding sequence is TGCGCCAGCAGCCCGACTAGCAGCGATGAGCAGTTCTTC.

The sample holds many counts of this clonotype. The gene calls are TRBV20-1 and TRBJ2-7; the match to TRBD2 covers 8 bases. The CDR3 is 15 amino acids. Germline values: CDR1 DFQATT, CDR2 SNEGSKA (reference sequence). With 3 bases clipped from V and 4 bases from J, the junction kept 11 bases outside the gene matches. The CDR3 DNA reads as TGCAGTGCTAGTTTGCCTCGCGGGAGGCCATACGAGCAGTACTTC. Protein: CSASLPRGRPYEQYF.

This chain connects TRBV28 to TRBJ2-7, with D perhaps TRBD1 (6 bases). This CDR3 is 15 amino acids long. Trimming cost V 3 bases and J 3 bases, with 15 bases left between them. The V gene's germline CDR1 is MDHEN and CDR2 SYDVKM. As DNA, the CDR3 is TGTGCCAGCAGTTTTCGGGACAACGTGCTCTACGAGCAGTACTTC. Translating it yields CASSFRDNVLYEQYF. The full variable domain, in which reference TRBV28 and TRBJ2-7 provide the parts outside the CDR3, is DVKVTQSSRYLVKRTGEKVFLECVQDMDHENMFWYRQDPGLGLRLIYFSYDVKMKEKGDIPEGYSVSREKKERFSLILESASTNQTSMYLCASSFRDNVLYEQYFGPGTRLTVT.

This clonotype was picked up a small number of times. This chain uses TRBV5-1 with TRBJ1-2; TRBD1 might be the D (5 bases). The CDR3 length is 14 residues. V lost 2 bases and J 2 bases, leaving 10 bases between the germline ends. In germline, CDR1 is SGHRS, CDR2 YFSETQ. The CDR3 protein is CASSFTGENYGYTF. For the CDR3, the DNA is TGCGCCAGCAGCTTCACAGGAGAGAACTATGGCTACACCTTC. Complete variable domain (other parts from reference TRBV5-1 and TRBJ1-2): KAGVTQTPRYLIKTRGQQVTLSCSPISGHRSVSWYQQTPGQGLQFLFEYFSETQRNKGNFPGRFSGRQFSNSRSEMNVSTLELGDSALYLCASSFTGENYGYTFGSGTRLTVV.

This clonotype came up a few times. The V and J genes are TRBV7-3 and TRBJ2-7, with D tentatively TRBD2 (5 bases). This CDR3 contains 15 residues. V lost 3 bases, J lost 3 bases, and 15 bases lay in between. Germline V lookup: CDR1 SGHTA, CDR2 FQGTGA. CDR3 nucleotide sequence: TGTGCCAGCAGCTTCCATCGGGAAGGTAGCTACGAGCAGTACTTC. Protein product: CASSFHREGSYEQYF.

This clonotype was picked up a small number of times. This chain connects TRBV5-1 to TRBJ2-3, with D perhaps matching TRBD2 (5 bases). Trimming left V 4 bases short and J 4 bases short, with 10 bases between. The CDR3 totals 13 residues. The germline V gene has CDR1 SGHRS and CDR2 YFSETQ. CDR3 loop: CASSEGLADTQYF. CDR3 DNA: TGCGCCAGCAGCGAGGGTTTGGCAGATACGCAGTATTTT.

V usage is TRBV6-4 and J usage is TRBJ1-5, with D possibly matching TRBD1 (6 bases). The CDR3 is made up of 15 amino acids. Germline V gives CDR1 MRHNA, CDR2 SNTAGT. Trimming took off 4 bases at V and 5 bases at J, with 15 bases between the two ends. DNA of the CDR3: TGTGCCAGCAGTGTCGACAGGACCGACTATCAGCCCCAGCATTTT. Translated, it gives CASSVDRTDYQPQHF.

This clonotype was seen a handful of times. The rearrangement uses TRBV12-3 or TRBV12-4 and TRBJ1-2; possible D gene TRBD1, 5 bases. Trimming removed 1 base from V and 6 bases from J, with 12 bases in between. There are 14 residues in the CDR3. The CDR3: CASSLDGTEDGYTF. Here the CDR3 DNA reads TGTGCCAGCAGTTTAGATGGGACGGAAGATGGCTACACCTTC.

V usage is TRBV5-1 and J usage is TRBJ2-5, with D possibly being TRBD1 or TRBD2 (5 bases each). This CDR3 is built from 15 residues. Trimming shortened V by 5 bases and J by 4 bases, and 18 bases separated the two germline ends. Germline V lookup: CDR1 SGHRS, CDR2 YFSETQ. The CDR3 protein is CASSQTGPTGETQYF. The DNA for the CDR3 is TGCGCCAGCAGTCAAACGGGACCCACGGGAGAGACCCAGTACTTC.

This chain links TRBV7-8 with TRBJ2-3; D is undetermined. V was cut by 5 bases and J by 1 base, with 7 bases left in between. Germline values: CDR1 SGHVS, CDR2 FQNEAQ. The CDR3 extends over 13 amino acids. CDR3 nucleotide sequence: TGTGCCAGCAGCGTCGGACGCACAGATACGCAGTATTTT. Translated, it gives CASSVGRTDTQYF.

This clonotype has just a few counts. The V gene is TRBV12-3 or TRBV12-4, the J gene TRBJ1-3, with 10 bases identical to TRBD1. The CDR3 sequence is 16 residues long. Trimming cost V 2 bases and J 1 base; bases outside gene matches: 2. The CDR3 region is CASSLRTGGSGNTIYF. For the CDR3, the DNA is TGTGCCAGCAGTTTAAGGACAGGGGGTTCTGGAAACACCATATATTTT.

The V and J genes are TRBV5-8 and TRBJ2-2; D uncertain. The CDR3 contains 14 residues. Between the trimmed V and J ends, which lost 0 bases and 3 bases, there was a span of 6 bases. The V gene's germline CDR1 is SGHTS and CDR2 YDEGEE. This chain's CDR3 is CASSLEVYTGELFF. The CDR3 DNA is TGTGCCAGCAGCTTGGAGGTGTACACCGGGGAGCTGTTTTTT.

The J gene is TRBJ2-3, the V gene TRBV7-3; TRBD2 matches at 9 bases. The CDR3 extends over 16 amino acids. From germline, CDR1 is SGHTA and CDR2 FQGTGA. Losses at the gene ends were 2 bases for V and 5 bases for J; bases not matched to a gene: 8. CDR3 sequence: CASSLGLAGFGDTQYF. DNA of the CDR3: TGTGCCAGCAGCTTAGGGCTAGCGGGGTTTGGAGATACGCAGTATTTT.

This clonotype was seen ten or more times. V gene TRBV5-6 combines with J gene TRBJ1-5; TRBD1 might be the D (5 bases). Trimming removed 1 base at V and 9 bases at J, with 17 bases between. CDR1 SGHDT and CDR2 YYEEEE come from the germline V gene. This CDR3 has 15 residues. CDR3 sequence reads: CASSLSTGQSWPQHF. The DNA of the CDR3 is TGTGCCAGCAGCTTGAGTACAGGCCAGAGTTGGCCCCAGCATTTT.

This clonotype showed up just a few times. The V gene is TRBV29-1, the J gene TRBJ2-7; 7 nucleotides align to TRBD1. Germline trimming cut 0 bases from V and 2 bases from J; bases unmatched to any gene: 4. The CDR3 totals 14 residues. CDR1 and CDR2 (germline): SQVTM, ANQGSEA. The DNA for the CDR3 is TGCAGCGTTGAAGACAGGGGGAACACCTACGAGCAGTACTTC. Translated: CSVEDRGNTYEQYF.

Ten or more counts support this clonotype. This chain joins TRBV5-1 and TRBJ2-5, with 9 nucleotides matching TRBD1. The CDR3 runs to 13 residues. The germline gives CDR1 SGHRS, CDR2 YFSETQ. With 4 bases clipped from V and 4 bases from J, the junction kept 2 bases outside the gene matches. CDR3 in amino acids: CASSLGQGETQYF. CDR3 DNA sequence: TGCGCCAGCAGCCTGGGACAGGGAGAGACCCAGTACTTC.

The rearrangement links TRBV5-4 to TRBJ2-3, with 16 bases identical to TRBD2. Germline assignment: CDR1 SGHNT and CDR2 YYREEE (reference sequence). The CDR3 totals 19 residues. With 3 bases clipped from V and 1 base from J, the junction kept 8 bases outside the gene matches. DNA of the CDR3: TGTGCCAGCAGCTCCGGGACTAGCGGGGGGGGGGTCGGCACAGATACGCAGTATTTT. This sequence encodes CASSSGTSGGGVGTDTQYF.

The V call is TRBV5-6, the J call TRBJ1-3, with D unclear. This CDR3 region has 18 residues. The germline CDR1 and CDR2 sequences are SGHDT and YYEEEE. Deletions cut 5 bases from V and 0 bases from J, with 21 bases between. CDR3 protein: CASSIPSGISLSGNTIYF. Written as DNA, the CDR3 is TGTGCCAGCAGTATCCCCTCCGGGATATCCCTCTCTGGAAACACCATATATTTT.

This chain connects TRBV5-4 to TRBJ2-7; TRBD1 aligns across 7 bases. This CDR3 comprises 16 residues. J gave up 4 bases and V 1 base, and 11 bases lay outside the gene matches. Germline V lookup: CDR1 SGHNT, CDR2 YYREEE (reference sequence). The CDR3 nucleotides are TGTGCCAGCAGCTTGTCTTATTTGCAGGGGGAATACGAGCAGTACTTC. Translation: CASSLSYLQGEYEQYF.

This clonotype has just a few counts. The DNA is omitted, as the CDR3 cannot be located on it reliably, and the CDR3 follows TCRdb's listing. The chain is built from TRBV7-2 and TRBJ2-7; TRBD2, the table's D call, lacks a check against the DNA. Inclusive of both ends, the CDR3 amounts to 13 amino acids. Germline-derived CDR1 and CDR2 are SGHTA and FQGNSA. CDR3 sequence reads: CASSFGSGTFKYF.

The table lists this clonotype with a few counts. The rearrangement links TRBV5-1 to TRBJ2-2; 12 nucleotides agree with TRBD2. The CDR3 has 16 residues. The V gene end was trimmed by 3 bases and the J gene end by 4 bases; junction bases not matched to a gene: 4. CDR1 is SGHRS and CDR2 is YFSETQ in the germline V gene. The CDR3 loop reads CASSWTSGTITGELFF. Written as DNA, the CDR3 is TGCGCCAGCAGCTGGACTAGCGGGACCATCACCGGGGAGCTGTTTTTT. The whole variable domain, filled in from reference TRBV5-1 and TRBJ2-2, reads KAGVTQTPRYLIKTRGQQVTLSCSPISGHRSVSWYQQTPGQGLQFLFEYFSETQRNKGNFPGRFSGRQFSNSRSEMNVSTLELGDSALYLCASSWTSGTITGELFFGEGSRLTVL.

The chain links TRBV3-1 to TRBJ1-2; 8 bases align to TRBD1. This CDR3 is 14 amino acids long. Per the germline V gene, CDR1 is LGHDT and CDR2 is YNNKEL (reference sequence). Trimming cost V 1 base and J 6 bases; bases outside gene matches: 4. The CDR3 protein is CASSQGPTGDGYTF. The CDR3, as DNA: TGTGCCAGCAGCCAAGGGCCGACAGGGGATGGCTACACCTTC.

This clonotype was seen at least ten times. This sequence joins TRBV6-5 and TRBJ1-1; TRBD1 is a possible D gene (6 bases). Germline V lookup: CDR1 MNHEY, CDR2 SVGAGI. The CDR3 covers 13 residues. Trimming shortened V by 3 bases and J by 7 bases, and 12 bases separated the two germline ends. This CDR3 reads CASSYLDRDEAFF. DNA of the CDR3: TGTGCCAGCAGTTATTTGGACAGAGATGAAGCTTTCTTT.

The table lists this clonotype with many counts. This sequence joins TRBV7-2 and TRBJ2-3; no clear D gene. The CDR3 totals 12 residues. Germline values: CDR1 SGHTA, CDR2 FQGNSA. V gave up 4 bases and J gave up 5 bases, with 7 bases separating them. The CDR3 DNA reads as TGTGCCAGCAGCTCCTTTCGAGATACGCAGTATTTT. As protein: CASSSFRDTQYF.

In DNA form, the CDR3 reads TGTGCCAGCAGTGAGAGTCGGCGGGGGGACAGCAATCAGCCCCAGCATTTT. Its translation is CASSESRRGDSNQPQHF. The V and J genes are TRBV6-1 and TRBJ1-5; possibly TRBD1 for D (5 bases). The CDR3 loop spans 17 amino acids. V was cut by 3 bases and J by 1 base, with 16 bases left in between. Germline CDR1 and CDR2: MNHNS and SASEGT.

The rearrangement links TRBV6-1 to TRBJ1-1; D gene uncertain. Germline V lookup: CDR1 MNHNS, CDR2 SASEGT. Trimming took off 3 bases at V and 3 bases at J, with 8 bases between the two ends. This CDR3 is built from 13 residues. CDR3 in DNA: TGTGCCAGCAGTGACCAAAGTTACACTGAAGCTTTCTTT. This gives the protein CASSDQSYTEAFF.

In this sample, this clonotype turned up a few times. The CDR3 DNA is TGTGCCAGCAGCTCACCGACAGGGAGTTACGATGGCTACACCTTC. Its protein is CASSSPTGSYDGYTF. The J gene is TRBJ1-2, the V gene TRBV28; 7 nucleotides agree with TRBD1. CDR3 length: 15 amino acids. V shed 6 bases and J 6 bases; nucleotides not matched to a gene: 13. CDR1 and CDR2 from the germline V gene are MDHEN and SYDVKM.

The genes are TRBV7-9 and TRBJ2-5, with D possibly being TRBD1 or TRBD2 (5 bases each). In germline, CDR1 is SEHNR, CDR2 FQNEAQ (reference sequence). V was cut by 10 bases and J by 1 base, with 19 bases left in between. The CDR3 extends over 15 amino acids. The CDR3 region has the DNA TGTGCCACAGCAAGGTATTCAGGGAGCCAAGAGACCCAGTACTTC. It encodes CATARYSGSQETQYF.